These 23 T cell receptor beta chains came from one sample sequenced in a study of shared T cell receptors in the human thymus. Some clones are missing from TCRdb's copy, which holds only in-frame ones; the method was immunoSEQ multiplex PCR. The sample shows 500,000 to 750,000 clones, around 87% of them seen only once. The same sample was also used in a study of human thymus T cells.

Sequenced input: thymocytes. These receptors were collected from a boy in the first two years of life with a congenital heart defect.

This CDR3 reads CAPGTQNTEAFF. DNA of the CDR3: TGTGCCCCCGGGACACAGAACACTGAAGCTTTCTTT. The chain has TRBV7-9 and TRBJ1-1, with D perhaps TRBD1 (6 bases). This CDR3 contains 12 residues. The germline gives CDR1 SEHNR, CDR2 FQNEAQ (reference sequence). Trimming shortened V by 11 bases and J by 1 base, and 11 bases separated the two germline ends.

V and J are TRBV19 and TRBJ2-6, with no clear D. The CDR3 extends over 16 amino acids. With 0 bases removed from V and 0 bases from J, the gap between germline ends came to 6 bases. The germline CDR1 and CDR2 sequences are LNHDA and SQIVND (reference sequence). The CDR3 nucleotides are TGTGCCAGTAGTATAGAAGGCGGCTCTGGGGCCAACGTCCTGACTTTC. Amino acids: CASSIEGGSGANVLTF. Full variable domain (outside the CDR3, taken from reference TRBV19 and TRBJ2-6): DGGITQSPKYLFRKEGQNVTLSCEQNLNHDAMYWYRQDPGQGLRLIYYSQIVNDFQKGDIAEGYSVSREKKESFPLTVTSAQKNPTAFYLCASSIEGGSGANVLTFGAGSRLTVL.

The J gene is TRBJ1-4, the V gene TRBV18, with D unclear. V was trimmed by 3 bases and J by 0 bases, leaving 5 bases between them. Per germline, CDR1 KGHSH and CDR2 LQKENI. The CDR3 has 14 residues. The CDR3: CASSPRPTNEKLFF. Written as DNA, the CDR3 is TGTGCCAGCTCACCGAGGCCAACTAATGAAAAACTGTTTTTT.

The chain combines TRBV10-3 with TRBJ2-3; D gene ambiguous. The CDR3 sequence is 14 residues long. The ends were cut back, 2 bases at V and 0 bases at J, with 6 bases in the middle. Germline V gene data show CDR1 as ENHRY and CDR2 as SYGVKD. The CDR3 nucleotides are TGTGCCATCAGTGAGGGCGGTAGCACAGATACGCAGTATTTT. Translated: CAISEGGSTDTQYF.

The chain carries TRBV29-1 and TRBJ1-1; D unresolved. The CDR3 spans 12 residues. With 7 bases removed from V and 4 bases from J, the gap between germline ends came to 13 bases. From germline, CDR1 is SQVTM and CDR2 ANQGSEA. This CDR3 is CSADGVGTEAFF. CDR3 DNA sequence: TGCAGCGCCGACGGGGTTGGCACTGAAGCTTTCTTT.

This clone was counted a single time. This chain links TRBV10-3 with TRBJ2-7, with 12 bases aligning to TRBD2. The CDR3 has 17 residues. The germline CDR1 and CDR2 sequences are ENHRY and SYGVKD. V lost 2 bases, J lost 2 bases, and 7 bases stayed unmatched. CDR3 sequence reads: CAISEPPGLAGPYEQYF. The CDR3 nucleotides are TGTGCCATCAGTGAGCCACCGGGACTAGCGGGTCCCTACGAGCAGTACTTC.

The chain recombines TRBV19 with TRBJ1-5; a possible D gene is TRBD1 (5 bases). Germline V gene sequence: CDR1 LNHDA, CDR2 SQIVND (reference sequence). The CDR3 has 13 residues. V lost 5 bases to trimming and J lost 5 bases, with 10 bases between them. The CDR3 nucleotides are TGTGCCAGTAGTCTCAAGACAGATCAGCCCCAGCATTTT. It translates to CASSLKTDQPQHF.

This clone showed up just once. The chain has TRBV7-9 and TRBJ2-1, with 7 bases matching TRBD2. The germline CDR1 and CDR2 sequences are SEHNR and FQNEAQ (reference sequence). This CDR3 is built from 17 residues. Germline trimming cut 1 base from V and 5 bases from J; bases unmatched to any gene: 11. The CDR3 nucleotides read TGTGCCAGCAGCTTAGGGGCCAGCGGGGTTCGGGACAATGAGCAGTTCTTC. This codes for CASSLGASGVRDNEQFF.

The rearrangement links TRBV27 to TRBJ2-7, with 10 bases fitting TRBD2. Germline V CDR1 and CDR2: MNHEY, SMNVEV (reference sequence). V lost 3 bases to trimming and J lost 4 bases; unmatched junction nucleotides: 6. The CDR3 is made up of 15 amino acids. The CDR3: CASSFPGLAIYEQYF. The CDR3 DNA reads as TGTGCCAGCAGTTTCCCGGGACTAGCGATTTACGAGCAGTACTTC.

The genes are TRBV19 and TRBJ2-1; 10 bases match TRBD1. There are 16 residues in the CDR3. CDR1 is LNHDA, CDR2 SQIVND, per germline (reference sequence). V was clipped by 6 bases and J by 8 bases; unmatched bases: 13. The CDR3 bases are TGTGCCAGTAGCCCTCATCCCGGGACAGGGGACCATGAGCAGTTCTTC. It translates to CASSPHPGTGDHEQFF.

The V call is TRBV4-2, the J call TRBJ2-2, with a weak D call TRBD1 (6 bases). This CDR3 region has 17 residues. The V end lost 3 bases, the J end lost 1 base, and 15 bases lay between the germline ends. Germline V CDR1 and CDR2: LGHNA, YNFKEQ. The CDR3, as DNA: TGTGCCAGCAGCCATACGGACAGCCTTCTGAACACCGGGGAGCTGTTTTTT. Its protein product is CASSHTDSLLNTGELFF.

The rearrangement uses TRBV9 and TRBJ1-1; 9 bases agree with TRBD1. This CDR3 is built from 15 residues. The germline V gene has CDR1 SGDLS and CDR2 YYNGEE. With V trimmed by 2 bases and J by 1 base, 3 bases remained unmatched. The CDR3 here is CASSVGDRENTEAFF. In DNA, the CDR3 is TGTGCCAGCAGCGTGGGGGACAGGGAGAACACTGAAGCTTTCTTT.

The chain is built from TRBV27 and TRBJ2-1; 14 bases map to TRBD2. The CDR3 length is 21 residues. Germline assignment: CDR1 MNHEY and CDR2 SMNVEV (reference sequence). The junction had 15 bases not matched to a gene; V was cut back by 2 bases and J by 3 bases. CDR3: CASSLPALTSGRAGDYNEQFF. The DNA for the CDR3 is TGTGCCAGCAGTTTACCCGCTTTGACTAGCGGGAGGGCGGGGGACTACAATGAGCAGTTCTTC.

The V call is TRBV6-1, the J call TRBJ1-2; 7 bases match TRBD1. Germline V lookup: CDR1 MNHNS, CDR2 SASEGT. With 5 bases clipped from V and 4 bases from J, the junction kept 7 bases outside the gene matches. The CDR3 sequence is 14 residues long. The chain's CDR3 is CASSQPGTAYGYTF. CDR3 DNA sequence: TGTGCCAGCAGTCAACCTGGGACAGCCTATGGCTACACCTTC.

The rearrangement links TRBV28 to TRBJ2-7; 14 bases agree with TRBD2. Germline V gene data show CDR1 as MDHEN and CDR2 as SYDVKM. CDR3 length equals 19 residues. The V and J ends lost 2 bases and 3 bases, in that order; junction bases with no gene match: 12. CDR3 in DNA: TGTGCCAGCAGTTTACCGCAATGGACTAGCGGGAGGCCGAACTACGAGCAGTACTTC. It encodes CASSLPQWTSGRPNYEQYF. The full variable domain, its missing parts supplied by reference TRBV28 and TRBJ2-7, is DVKVTQSSRYLVKRTGEKVFLECVQDMDHENMFWYRQDPGLGLRLIYFSYDVKMKEKGDIPEGYSVSREKKERFSLILESASTNQTSMYLCASSLPQWTSGRPNYEQYFGPGTRLTVT.

V gene TRBV29-1 combines with J gene TRBJ2-7; the D gene is possibly TRBD2 (5 bases). The CDR3 spans 14 residues. Germline loops: CDR1 SQVTM, CDR2 ANQGSEA. V was clipped by 4 bases and J by 3 bases, with 16 bases between them. CDR3 sequence: CSVGSLAQDYEQYF. The CDR3 DNA is TGCAGCGTTGGGTCGCTAGCTCAAGACTACGAGCAGTACTTC.

The V gene is TRBV27, the J gene TRBJ1-1, with a weak D call TRBD1 (5 bases). Trimming removed 7 bases at V and 4 bases at J, with 16 bases between. The CDR3 is 14 amino acids. Looked up from germline, CDR1 is MNHEY and CDR2 is SMNVEV (reference sequence). The CDR3 loop is CASTHSRGGTEAFF. In DNA form, the CDR3 reads TGTGCCAGCACACACTCACGGGGGGGCACTGAAGCTTTCTTT.

The chain links TRBV2 to TRBJ2-7; D ambiguous. This CDR3 spans 15 amino acids. V gave up 4 bases and J gave up 0 bases, with 13 bases separating them. Germline V gene sequence: CDR1 SNHLY, CDR2 FYNNEI. The CDR3 here is CASSAHSLPSYEQYF. The CDR3 DNA reads as TGTGCCAGCAGTGCCCACAGCCTCCCCTCCTACGAGCAGTACTTC.

This clone was counted a few times. V is TRBV4-3 and J is TRBJ1-4, with a weak D call TRBD1 (6 bases). Per the germline V gene, CDR1 is LGHNA and CDR2 is YSLEER. The V end was cut by 4 bases, the J end by 3 bases, with 15 bases between. The length of the CDR3 is 16 residues. CDR3: CASSLIEGGPNEKLFF. Written as DNA, the CDR3 is TGCGCCAGCAGCCTAATCGAGGGGGGGCCTAATGAAAAACTGTTTTTT.

The chain uses TRBV5-8 and TRBJ2-6; 8 nucleotides align to TRBD1. The CDR3 consists of 19 residues. Trimming cost V 3 bases and J 0 bases; bases outside gene matches: 11. Germline-derived CDR1 and CDR2 are SGHTS and YDEGEE. CDR3 in amino acids: CASSCFRDRKISGANVLTF. The CDR3 DNA reads TGTGCCAGCAGCTGTTTCCGGGACAGGAAAATCTCTGGGGCCAACGTCCTGACTTTC.

V usage is TRBV5-1 and J usage is TRBJ2-5; 7 positions agree with TRBD2. Germline V lookup: CDR1 SGHRS, CDR2 YFSETQ. V was clipped by 2 bases and J by 3 bases; unmatched bases: 7. The CDR3 is 15 residues long. CDR3 protein: CASSLPGGAKETQYF. The CDR3 nucleotides are TGCGCCAGCAGCTTACCGGGAGGCGCTAAAGAGACCCAGTACTTC.

The rearrangement links TRBV27 to TRBJ2-1, with 9 bases fitting TRBD1. The CDR3 totals 19 residues. Germline V CDR1 and CDR2: MNHEY, SMNVEV (reference sequence). The junction had 19 bases not matched to a gene; V was cut back by 4 bases and J by 6 bases. The CDR3 loop is CASSSKGTHRGQAANEQFF. DNA of the CDR3: TGTGCCAGCAGTTCAAAAGGGACTCACAGGGGGCAGGCGGCCAATGAGCAGTTCTTC.

The V gene is TRBV4-1, the J gene TRBJ1-2; 9 bases fit TRBD1. Trimming cost V 4 bases and J 3 bases; bases outside gene matches: 6. Germline lookup yields CDR1 MGHRA and CDR2 YSYEKL. This CDR3 is 15 amino acids long. The DNA for the CDR3 is TGCGCCAGCAGCCCCTCCGGGACAGGGTACTATGGCTACACCTTC. Translated: CASSPSGTGYYGYTF.